What follows describes a single T cell receptor beta chain. The sample comes from a study of identifying expanded T cells in peripheral blood. Profiling relied on immunoSEQ multiplex PCR, and the TCRdb table lists in-frame clones only, not all of them. The sample yields around 100,000 clones, approximately 88% seen once. Germline loops: CDR1 SGHRS, CDR2 YFSETQ. V was pared by 1 base and J by 5 bases, with 15 bases between. This CDR3 region has 16 residues. The receptor comes from a person aged 18 to 70 in good health. Specimen: blood. The chain couples TRBV5-1 to TRBJ2-2; D call uncertain. The CDR3 reads CASSLPLTGRTGELFF. CDR3 sequence (DNA): TGCGCCAGCAGCTTGCCCCTTACGGGCAGAACCGGGGAGCTGTTTTTT.